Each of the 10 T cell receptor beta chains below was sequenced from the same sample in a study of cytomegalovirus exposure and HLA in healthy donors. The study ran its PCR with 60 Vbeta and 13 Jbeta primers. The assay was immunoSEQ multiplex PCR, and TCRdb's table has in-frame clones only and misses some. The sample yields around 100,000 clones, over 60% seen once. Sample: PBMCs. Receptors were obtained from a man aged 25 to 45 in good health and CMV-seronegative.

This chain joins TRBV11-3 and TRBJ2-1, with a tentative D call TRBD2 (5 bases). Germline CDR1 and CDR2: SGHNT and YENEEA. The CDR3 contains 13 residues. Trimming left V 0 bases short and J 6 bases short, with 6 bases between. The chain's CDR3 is CASSLEGANEQFF. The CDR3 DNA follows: TGTGCCAGCAGCTTAGAGGGAGCCAATGAGCAGTTCTTC.

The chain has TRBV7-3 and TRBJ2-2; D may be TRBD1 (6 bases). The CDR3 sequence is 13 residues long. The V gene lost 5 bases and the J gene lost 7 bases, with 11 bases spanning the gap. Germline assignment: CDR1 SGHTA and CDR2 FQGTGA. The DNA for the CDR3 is TGTGCCAGCAGCCAACAGGGTTACGGGGAGCTGTTTTTT. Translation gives CASSQQGYGELFF. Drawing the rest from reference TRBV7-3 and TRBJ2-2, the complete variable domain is GAGVSQTPSNKVTEKGKYVELRCDPISGHTALYWYRQSLGQGPEFLIYFQGTGAADDSGLPNDRFFAVRPEGSVSTLKIQRTERGDSAVYLCASSQQGYGELFFGEGSRLTVL.

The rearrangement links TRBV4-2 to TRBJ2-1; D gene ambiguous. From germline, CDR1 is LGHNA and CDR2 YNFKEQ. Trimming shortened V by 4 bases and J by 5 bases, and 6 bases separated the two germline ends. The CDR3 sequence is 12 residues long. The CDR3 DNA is TGTGCCAGCAGCCCCCGGGACAATGAGCAGTTCTTC. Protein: CASSPRDNEQFF.

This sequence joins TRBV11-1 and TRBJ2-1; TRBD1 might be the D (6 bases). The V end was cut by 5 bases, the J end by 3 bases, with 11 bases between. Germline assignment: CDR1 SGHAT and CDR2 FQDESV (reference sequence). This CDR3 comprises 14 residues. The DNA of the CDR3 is TGTGCCAGCAGCCCTCAGACAGGCTACAATGAGCAGTTCTTC. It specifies CASSPQTGYNEQFF.

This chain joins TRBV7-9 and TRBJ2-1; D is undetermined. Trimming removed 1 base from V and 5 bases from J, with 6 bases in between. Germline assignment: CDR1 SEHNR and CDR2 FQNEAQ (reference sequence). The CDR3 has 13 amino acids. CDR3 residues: CASSLDSNNEQFF. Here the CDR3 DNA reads TGTGCCAGCAGCTTAGACAGCAACAATGAGCAGTTCTTC.

The CDR3 reads CASSLVGQGHQPQHF. The CDR3 coding sequence is TGTGCCAGCAGTTTAGTGGGACAGGGACATCAGCCCCAGCATTTT. This chain connects TRBV28 to TRBJ1-5; the match to TRBD1 covers 9 bases. The germline V gene encodes CDR1 MDHEN and CDR2 SYDVKM. This CDR3 is built from 15 residues. Losses at the gene ends were 2 bases for V and 5 bases for J; bases not matched to a gene: 4.

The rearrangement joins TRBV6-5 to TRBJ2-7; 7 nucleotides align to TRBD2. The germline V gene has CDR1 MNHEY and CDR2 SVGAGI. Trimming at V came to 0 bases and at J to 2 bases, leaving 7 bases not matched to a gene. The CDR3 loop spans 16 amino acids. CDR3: CASSYSRPGRTYEQYF. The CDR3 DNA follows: TGTGCCAGCAGTTACTCACGACCCGGGAGGACCTACGAGCAGTACTTC.

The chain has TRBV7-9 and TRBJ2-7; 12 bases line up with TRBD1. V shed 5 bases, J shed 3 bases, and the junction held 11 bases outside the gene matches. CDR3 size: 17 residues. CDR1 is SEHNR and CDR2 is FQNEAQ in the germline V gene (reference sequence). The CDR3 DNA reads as TGTGCCAGCAGCCGGGGACAGGGGGCGGGAGGGGTCTACGAGCAGTACTTC. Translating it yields CASSRGQGAGGVYEQYF.

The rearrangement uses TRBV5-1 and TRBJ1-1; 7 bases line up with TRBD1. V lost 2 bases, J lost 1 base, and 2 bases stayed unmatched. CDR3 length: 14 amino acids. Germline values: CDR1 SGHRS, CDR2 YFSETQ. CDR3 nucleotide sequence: TGCGCCAGCAGCTTTGGACAGGAGAACACTGAAGCTTTCTTT. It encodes CASSFGQENTEAFF.

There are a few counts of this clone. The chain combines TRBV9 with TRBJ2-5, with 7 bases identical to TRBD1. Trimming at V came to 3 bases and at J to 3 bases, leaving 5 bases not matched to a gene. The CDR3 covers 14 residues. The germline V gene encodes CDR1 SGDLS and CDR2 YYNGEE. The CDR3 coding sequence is TGTGCCAGCAGCGGTCGGGACAGTAAAGAGACCCAGTACTTC. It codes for CASSGRDSKETQYF.